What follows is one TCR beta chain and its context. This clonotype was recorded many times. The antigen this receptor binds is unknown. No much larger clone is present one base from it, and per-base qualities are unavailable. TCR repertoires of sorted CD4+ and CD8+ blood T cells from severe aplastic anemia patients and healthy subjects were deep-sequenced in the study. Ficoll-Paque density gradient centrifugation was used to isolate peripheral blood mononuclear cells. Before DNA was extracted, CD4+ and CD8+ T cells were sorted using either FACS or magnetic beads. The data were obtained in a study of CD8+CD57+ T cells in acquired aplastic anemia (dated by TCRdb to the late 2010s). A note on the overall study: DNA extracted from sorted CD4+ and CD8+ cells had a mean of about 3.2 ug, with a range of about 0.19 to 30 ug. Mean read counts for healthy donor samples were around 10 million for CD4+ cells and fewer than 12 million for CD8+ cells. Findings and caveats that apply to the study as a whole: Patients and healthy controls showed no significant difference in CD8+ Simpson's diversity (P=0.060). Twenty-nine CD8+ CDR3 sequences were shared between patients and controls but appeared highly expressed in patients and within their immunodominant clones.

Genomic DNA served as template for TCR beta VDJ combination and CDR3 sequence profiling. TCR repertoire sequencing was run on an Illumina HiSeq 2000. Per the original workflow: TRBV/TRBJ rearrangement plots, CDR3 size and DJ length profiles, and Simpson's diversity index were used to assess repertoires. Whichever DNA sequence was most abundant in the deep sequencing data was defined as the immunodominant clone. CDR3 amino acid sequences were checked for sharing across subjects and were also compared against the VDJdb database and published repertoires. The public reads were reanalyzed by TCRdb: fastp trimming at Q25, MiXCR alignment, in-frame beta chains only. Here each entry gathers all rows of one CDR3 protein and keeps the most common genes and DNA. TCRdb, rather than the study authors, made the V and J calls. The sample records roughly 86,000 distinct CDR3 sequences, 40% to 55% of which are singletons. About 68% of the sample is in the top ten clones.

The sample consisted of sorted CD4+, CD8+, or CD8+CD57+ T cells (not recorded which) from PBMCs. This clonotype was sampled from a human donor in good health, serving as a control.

DNA sequence: TGTGCCAGCAGCCCCCGACAGGGGGATAGGGAGACCCAGTACTTC. It translates to CASSPRQGDRETQYF. The sequence links TRBV9 to TRBJ2-5; 9 of the junction bases match TRBD1. V trim: 4 bases; J trim: 5 bases; unmatched bases: 9. From its cysteine to its phenylalanine, the CDR3 spans 15 amino acids. The sequence is cut down to CDR3 DNA, 45 bases in frame from base 1. Looking up the germline V gene yields CDR1 SGDLS and CDR2 YYNGEE.